This TCR beta chain was identified in a study of T-cell memory formation after mild COVID-19. Study summary: TCR clusters largely stayed donor specific. General study results and limits: CD4+ contracting clones lay mainly in CM and EM, CD8+ ones in EMRA.

Worth noting for this clonotype: What it binds is not known.

CDR3 size: 17 residues. The V gene's germline CDR1 is MNHEY and CDR2 SVGAGI. V shed 1 base and J 0 bases; nucleotides not matched to a gene: 5. With constant-segment primers, 5'RACE yielded cDNA libraries of TCR alpha and TCR beta that carried sample barcodes and UMIs. Via MiXCR, TCRdb re-called the 5' RACE reads, giving one row per CDR3 protein. Here the sample spans about 430,000 distinct CDR3 sequences, less than 25% being singletons. J is TRBJ2-3 and V is TRBV6-5; 9 nucleotides align to TRBD2. Sequencing was carried out using PBMCs or a T cell subset sorted from them (not recorded which). This clonotype was obtained from an adult woman who had mild COVID-19 (a few samples of this study predate the infection). Cell type and time point are not known. CDR3 residues: CASSYLGTSGSTDTQYF. DNA for the CDR3: TGTGCCAGCAGTTACTTGGGTACTAGCGGGAGCACAGATACGCAGTATTTT.